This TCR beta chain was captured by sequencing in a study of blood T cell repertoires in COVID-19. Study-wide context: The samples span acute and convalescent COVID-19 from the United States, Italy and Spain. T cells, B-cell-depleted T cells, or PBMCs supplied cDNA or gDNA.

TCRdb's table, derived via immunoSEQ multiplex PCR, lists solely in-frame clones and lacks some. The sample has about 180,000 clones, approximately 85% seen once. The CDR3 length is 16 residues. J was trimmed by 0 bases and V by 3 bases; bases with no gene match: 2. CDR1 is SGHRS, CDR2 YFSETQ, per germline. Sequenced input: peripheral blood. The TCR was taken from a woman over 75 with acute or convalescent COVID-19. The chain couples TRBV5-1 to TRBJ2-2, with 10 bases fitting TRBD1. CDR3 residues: CASSSGQGTNTGELFF. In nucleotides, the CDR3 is TGCGCCAGCAGCTCGGGACAGGGGACGAACACCGGGGAGCTGTTTTTT.